Below, one T cell receptor beta chain is given with its context. The antigen remains undetermined. The junction departs from the called germline gene at one end, perhaps through a read error. Patients aged 18 to 65 had newly diagnosed hyperthyroidism of under 2 months' duration. Investigators excluded patients with uncontrolled infection, other autoimmune disease, pregnancy or lactation. This specimen comes from a study of T cells in Graves' hyperthyroidism and ophthalmopathy. General study points: Expanded thyroid clonotypes (above 0.001) were mostly also found in blood. A model using 13 V-J features told ophthalmopathy apart from stable hyperthyroidism.

Amplification targeted TCR beta CDR3 regions from RNA transcripts. First-round RT-PCR targeting the TCR CDR3 was performed with the HTBI primer set. TCRdb itself ran the multiplex PCR reads through MiXCR, one entry per CDR3 protein. Among about 840,000 distinct CDR3 sequences listed, approximately 40% were seen once. The CDR3 loop spans 17 amino acids. Germline V gene sequence: CDR1 ENHRY, CDR2 SYGVKD. The chain combines TRBV10-3 with TRBJ1-5; D remains ambiguous. The specimen was blood. This TCR derives from a man aged 18 to 29 with Graves' hyperthyroidism. The CDR3 nucleotides are TGTGCCAGCAGTTACCTCCCTACAAGTAGTAGCAATCAGCCCCAGCATTTT. It codes for CASSYLPTSSSNQPQHF.